This record looks at one TCR beta chain sequence and its context. Its target is not known. Germline CDR1 reads DFQATT; CDR2 reads SNEGSKA (reference sequence). There are 14 residues in the CDR3. Trimming took off 2 bases at V and 3 bases at J, with 13 bases between the two ends. The data originate from a study of early T cells in non-severe SARS-CoV-2 infection. Study outcomes and limitations: Matching against VDJdb likely underestimated virus-specific expansions, favoring anti-spike CD8.

MiXCR was run by TCRdb on the 5' RACE reads, yielding one entry per CDR3 protein. The sample yields tens of thousands of distinct CDR3 sequences, about 4.8% seen once. The sequence was collected from an adult who was a healthcare worker with PCR-confirmed SARS-CoV-2 infection or an uninfected control (not recorded which). The specimen was whole blood. The V and J genes are TRBV20-1 and TRBJ1-2, with a possible D match to TRBD1 (5 bases). The CDR3 DNA reads as TGCAGTGCTAGATTCGCAGGGAAGGACTATGGCTACACCTTC. As protein: CSARFAGKDYGYTF.